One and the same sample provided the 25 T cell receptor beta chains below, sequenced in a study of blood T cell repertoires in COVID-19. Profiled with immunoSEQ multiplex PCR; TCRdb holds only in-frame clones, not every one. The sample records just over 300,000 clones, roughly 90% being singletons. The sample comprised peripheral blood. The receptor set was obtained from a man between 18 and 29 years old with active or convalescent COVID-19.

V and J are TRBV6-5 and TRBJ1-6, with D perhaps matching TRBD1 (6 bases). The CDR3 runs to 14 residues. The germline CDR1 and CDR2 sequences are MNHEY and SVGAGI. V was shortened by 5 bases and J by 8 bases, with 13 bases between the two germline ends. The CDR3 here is CASSNRDGDSPLHF. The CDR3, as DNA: TGTGCCAGCAGTAACAGGGATGGCGATTCACCCCTCCACTTT.

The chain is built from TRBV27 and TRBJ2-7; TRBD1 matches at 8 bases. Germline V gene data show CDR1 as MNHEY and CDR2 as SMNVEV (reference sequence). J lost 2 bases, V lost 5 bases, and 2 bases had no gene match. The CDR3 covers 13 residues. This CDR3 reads CASSDRGAYEQYF. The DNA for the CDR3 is TGTGCCAGCAGTGACAGGGGCGCCTACGAGCAGTACTTC.

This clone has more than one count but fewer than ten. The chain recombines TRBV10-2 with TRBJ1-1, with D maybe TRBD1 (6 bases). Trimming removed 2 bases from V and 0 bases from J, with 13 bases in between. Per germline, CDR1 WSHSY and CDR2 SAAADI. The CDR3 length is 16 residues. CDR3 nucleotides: TGCGCCAGCAGTGAGGGACAGTGGTTAATGAACACTGAAGCTTTCTTT. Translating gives CASSEGQWLMNTEAFF.

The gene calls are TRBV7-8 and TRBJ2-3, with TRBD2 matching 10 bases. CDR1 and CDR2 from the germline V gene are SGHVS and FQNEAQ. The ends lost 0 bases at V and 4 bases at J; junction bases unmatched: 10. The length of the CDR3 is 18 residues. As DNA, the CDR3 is TGTGCCAGCAGCTTAGCGCTAGCTAGCGGGAGTAACGCAGATACGCAGTATTTT. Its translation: CASSLALASGSNADTQYF.

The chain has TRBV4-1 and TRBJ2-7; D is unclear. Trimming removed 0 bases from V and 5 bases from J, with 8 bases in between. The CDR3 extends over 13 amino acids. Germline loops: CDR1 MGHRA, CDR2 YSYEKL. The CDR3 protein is CASSQDRGNEQYF. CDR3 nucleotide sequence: TGCGCCAGCAGCCAAGATCGCGGCAACGAGCAGTACTTC.

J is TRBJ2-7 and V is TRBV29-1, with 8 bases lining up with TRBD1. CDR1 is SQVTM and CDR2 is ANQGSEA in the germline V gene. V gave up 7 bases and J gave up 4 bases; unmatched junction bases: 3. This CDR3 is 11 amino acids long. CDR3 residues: CSGGQGYEQYF. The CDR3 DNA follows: TGCAGCGGTGGACAGGGATACGAGCAGTACTTC.

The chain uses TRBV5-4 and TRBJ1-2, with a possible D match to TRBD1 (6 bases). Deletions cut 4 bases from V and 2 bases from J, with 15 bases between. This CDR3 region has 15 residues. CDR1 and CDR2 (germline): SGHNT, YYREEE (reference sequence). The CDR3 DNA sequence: TGTGCCAGCAGCCAGGGTCAGGGGAACAACTATGGCTACACCTTC. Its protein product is CASSQGQGNNYGYTF. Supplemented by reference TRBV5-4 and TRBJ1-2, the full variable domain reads ETGVTQSPTHLIKTRGQQVTLRCSSQSGHNTVSWYQQALGQGPQFIFQYYREEENGRGNFPPRFSGLQFPNYSSELNVNALELDDSALYLCASSQGQGNNYGYTFGSGTRLTVV.

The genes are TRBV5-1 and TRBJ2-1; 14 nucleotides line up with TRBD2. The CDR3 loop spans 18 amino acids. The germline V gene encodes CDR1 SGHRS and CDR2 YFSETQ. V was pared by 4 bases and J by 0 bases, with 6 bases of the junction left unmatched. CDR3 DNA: TGCGCCAGCAGCGGGACTAGCGGGGGTTCGCCCTCCTACAATGAGCAGTTCTTC. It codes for CASSGTSGGSPSYNEQFF.

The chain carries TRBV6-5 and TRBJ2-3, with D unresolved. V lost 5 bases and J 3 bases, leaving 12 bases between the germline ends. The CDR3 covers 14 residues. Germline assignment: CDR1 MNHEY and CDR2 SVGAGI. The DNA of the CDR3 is TGTGCCAGCAGTCCCCGAGGCGTGACAGATACGCAGTATTTT. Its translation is CASSPRGVTDTQYF.

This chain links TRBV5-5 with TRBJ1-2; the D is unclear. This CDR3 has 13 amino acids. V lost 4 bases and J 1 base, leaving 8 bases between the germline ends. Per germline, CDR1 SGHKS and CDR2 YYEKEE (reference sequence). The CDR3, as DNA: TGTGCCAGCAGCCAAAACAATAACTATGGCTACACCTTC. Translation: CASSQNNNYGYTF.

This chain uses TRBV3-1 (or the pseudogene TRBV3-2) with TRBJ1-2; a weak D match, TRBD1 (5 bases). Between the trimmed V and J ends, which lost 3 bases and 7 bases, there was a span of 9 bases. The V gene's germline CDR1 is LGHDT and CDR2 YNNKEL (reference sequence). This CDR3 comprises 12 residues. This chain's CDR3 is CASSHRAGGYTF. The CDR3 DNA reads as TGTGCCAGCAGCCACAGGGCAGGTGGCTACACCTTC.

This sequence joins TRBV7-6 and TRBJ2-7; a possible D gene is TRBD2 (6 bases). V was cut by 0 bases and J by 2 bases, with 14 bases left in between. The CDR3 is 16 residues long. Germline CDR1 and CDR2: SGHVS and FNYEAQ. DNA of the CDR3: TGTGCCAGCAGCTTAGCTGACGGGAGCTCGGCCTACGAGCAGTACTTC. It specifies CASSLADGSSAYEQYF.

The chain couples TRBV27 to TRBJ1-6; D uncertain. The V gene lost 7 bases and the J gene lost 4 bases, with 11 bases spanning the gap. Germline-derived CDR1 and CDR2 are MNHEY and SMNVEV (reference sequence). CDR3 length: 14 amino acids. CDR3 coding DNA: TGTGCCAGCACCCCCGGAGGGTATAATTCACCCCTCCACTTT. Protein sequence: CASTPGGYNSPLHF.

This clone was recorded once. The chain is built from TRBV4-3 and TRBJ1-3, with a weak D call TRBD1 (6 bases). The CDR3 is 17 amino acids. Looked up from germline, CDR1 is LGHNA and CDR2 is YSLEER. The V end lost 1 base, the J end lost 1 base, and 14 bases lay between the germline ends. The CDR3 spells CASSQAWNRESGNTIYF. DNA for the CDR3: TGCGCCAGCAGCCAAGCGTGGAACAGGGAATCTGGAAACACCATATATTTT.

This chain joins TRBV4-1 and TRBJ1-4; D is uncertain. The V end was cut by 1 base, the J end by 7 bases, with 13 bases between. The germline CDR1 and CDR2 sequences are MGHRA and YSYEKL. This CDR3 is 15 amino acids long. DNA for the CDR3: TGCGCCAGCAGCCAAGGGGGAGGGCGGGGTGAAAAACTGTTTTTT. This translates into CASSQGGGRGEKLFF.

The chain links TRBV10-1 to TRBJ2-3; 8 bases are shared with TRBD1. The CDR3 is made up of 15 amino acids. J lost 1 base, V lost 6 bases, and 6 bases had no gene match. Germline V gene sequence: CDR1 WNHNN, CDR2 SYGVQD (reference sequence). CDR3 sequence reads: CASRRTGMGTDTQYF. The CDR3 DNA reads TGCGCCAGCAGGAGGACAGGGATGGGCACAGATACGCAGTATTTT.

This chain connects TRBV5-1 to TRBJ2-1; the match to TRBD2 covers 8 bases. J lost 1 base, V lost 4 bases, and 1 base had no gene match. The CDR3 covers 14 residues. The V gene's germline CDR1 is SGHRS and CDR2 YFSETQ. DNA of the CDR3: TGCGCCAGCAGCCGGGAGGGGTCCTACAATGAGCAGTTCTTC. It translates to CASSREGSYNEQFF. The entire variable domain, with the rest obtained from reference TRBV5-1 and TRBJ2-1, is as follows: KAGVTQTPRYLIKTRGQQVTLSCSPISGHRSVSWYQQTPGQGLQFLFEYFSETQRNKGNFPGRFSGRQFSNSRSEMNVSTLELGDSALYLCASSREGSYNEQFFGPGTRLTVL.

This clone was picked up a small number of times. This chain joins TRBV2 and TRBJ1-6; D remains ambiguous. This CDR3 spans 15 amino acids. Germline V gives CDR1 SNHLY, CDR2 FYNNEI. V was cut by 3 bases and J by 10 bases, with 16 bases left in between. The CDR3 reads CASSDEARGVSPLHF. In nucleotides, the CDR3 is TGTGCCAGCAGTGATGAAGCCCGCGGAGTCTCACCCCTCCACTTT.

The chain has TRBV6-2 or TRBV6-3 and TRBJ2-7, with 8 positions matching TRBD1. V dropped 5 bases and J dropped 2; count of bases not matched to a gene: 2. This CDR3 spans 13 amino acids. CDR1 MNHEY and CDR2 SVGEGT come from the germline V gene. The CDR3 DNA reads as TGTGCCAGCAGTAGGACAGGGACCTACGAGCAGTACTTC. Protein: CASSRTGTYEQYF.

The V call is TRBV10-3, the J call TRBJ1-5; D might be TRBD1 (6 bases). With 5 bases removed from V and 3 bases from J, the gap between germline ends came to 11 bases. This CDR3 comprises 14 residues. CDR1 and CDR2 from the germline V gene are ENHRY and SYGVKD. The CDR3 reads CAISTGQNNQPQHF. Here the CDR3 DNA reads TGTGCCATCAGTACAGGACAGAACAATCAGCCCCAGCATTTT.

DNA of the CDR3: TGCGCCAGCAGCCAAACTACGGGCAATCAGCCCCAGCATTTT. Protein product: CASSQTTGNQPQHF. This rearrangement joins TRBV4-1 to TRBJ1-5; D is unclear. Germline values: CDR1 MGHRA, CDR2 YSYEKL. The V gene lost 2 bases and the J gene lost 2 bases, with 7 bases spanning the gap. This CDR3 contains 14 residues.

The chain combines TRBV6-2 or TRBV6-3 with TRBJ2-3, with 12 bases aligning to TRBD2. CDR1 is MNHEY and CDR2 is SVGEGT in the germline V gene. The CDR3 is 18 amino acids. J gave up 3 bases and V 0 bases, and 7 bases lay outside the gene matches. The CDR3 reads CASSYSWTSGALTDTQYF. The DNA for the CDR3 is TGTGCCAGCAGTTACTCGTGGACTAGCGGGGCATTGACAGATACGCAGTATTTT.

The CDR3 region is CASSLYSADYYNEQFF. Here the CDR3 DNA reads TGTGCCAGCAGTTTATATTCGGCGGATTACTACAATGAGCAGTTCTTC. The chain combines TRBV27 with TRBJ2-1, with D unclear. Trimming removed 1 base at V and 3 bases at J, with 13 bases between. The germline gives CDR1 MNHEY, CDR2 SMNVEV (reference sequence). This CDR3 has 16 amino acids.

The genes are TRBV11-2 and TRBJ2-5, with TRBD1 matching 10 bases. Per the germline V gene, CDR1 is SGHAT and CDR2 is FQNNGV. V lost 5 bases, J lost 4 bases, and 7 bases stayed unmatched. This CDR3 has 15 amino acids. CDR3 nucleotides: TGTGCCAGCAGCCCTCGACAGGGGGCAGGAGAGACCCAGTACTTC. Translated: CASSPRQGAGETQYF.

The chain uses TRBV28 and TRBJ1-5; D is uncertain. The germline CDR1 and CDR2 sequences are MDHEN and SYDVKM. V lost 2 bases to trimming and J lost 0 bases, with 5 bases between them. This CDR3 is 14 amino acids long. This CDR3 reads CASSLPYSNQPQHF. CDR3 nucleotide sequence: TGTGCCAGCAGTTTACCGTATAGCAATCAGCCCCAGCATTTT.